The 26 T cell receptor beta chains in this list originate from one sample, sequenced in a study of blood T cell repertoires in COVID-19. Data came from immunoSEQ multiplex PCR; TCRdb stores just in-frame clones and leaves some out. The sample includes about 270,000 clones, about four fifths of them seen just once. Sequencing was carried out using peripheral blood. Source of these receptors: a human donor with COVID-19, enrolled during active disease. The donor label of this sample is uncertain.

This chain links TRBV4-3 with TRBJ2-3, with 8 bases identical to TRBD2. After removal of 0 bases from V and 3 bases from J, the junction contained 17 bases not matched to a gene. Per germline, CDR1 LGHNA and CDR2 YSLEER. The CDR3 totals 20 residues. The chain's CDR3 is CASSQDYRTSQEGGTDTQYF. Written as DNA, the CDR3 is TGCGCCAGCAGCCAAGATTATCGGACTAGCCAAGAGGGGGGGACAGATACGCAGTATTTT.

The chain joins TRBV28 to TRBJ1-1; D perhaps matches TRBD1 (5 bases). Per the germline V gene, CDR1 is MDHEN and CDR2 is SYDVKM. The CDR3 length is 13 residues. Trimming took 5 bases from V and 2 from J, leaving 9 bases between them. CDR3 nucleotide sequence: TGTGCCAGCAGTAGGGGACTCAACACTGAAGCTTTCTTT. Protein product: CASSRGLNTEAFF.

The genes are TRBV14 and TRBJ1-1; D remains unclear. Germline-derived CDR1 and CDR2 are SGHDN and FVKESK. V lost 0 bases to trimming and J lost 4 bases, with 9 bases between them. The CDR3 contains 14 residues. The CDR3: CASSQDTRGTEAFF. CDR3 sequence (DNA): TGTGCCAGCAGCCAAGATACCAGAGGCACTGAAGCTTTCTTT.

The DNA for the CDR3 is TGTGCCAGCAGCTTCGGAGGGTTCGGCAATCAGCCCCAGCATTTT. This codes for CASSFGGFGNQPQHF. The V gene is TRBV5-4, the J gene TRBJ1-5; D gene ambiguous. Trimming removed 2 bases at V and 2 bases at J, with 11 bases between. Germline CDR1 SGHNT, CDR2 YYREEE (reference sequence). The CDR3 runs 15 residues.

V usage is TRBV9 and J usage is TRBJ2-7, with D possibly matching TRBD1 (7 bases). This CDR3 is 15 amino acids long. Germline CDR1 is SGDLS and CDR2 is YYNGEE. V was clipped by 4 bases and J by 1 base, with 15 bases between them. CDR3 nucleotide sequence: TGTGCCAGCAGCTTTACGGGGGACAGATCCTACGAGCAGTACTTC. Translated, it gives CASSFTGDRSYEQYF.

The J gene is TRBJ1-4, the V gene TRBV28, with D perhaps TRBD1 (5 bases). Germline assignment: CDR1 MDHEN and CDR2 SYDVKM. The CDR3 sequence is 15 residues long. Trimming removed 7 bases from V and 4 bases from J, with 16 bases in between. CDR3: CASTSRAAFNEKLFF. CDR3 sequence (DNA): TGTGCCAGCACCTCCAGGGCAGCTTTTAATGAAAAACTGTTTTTT.

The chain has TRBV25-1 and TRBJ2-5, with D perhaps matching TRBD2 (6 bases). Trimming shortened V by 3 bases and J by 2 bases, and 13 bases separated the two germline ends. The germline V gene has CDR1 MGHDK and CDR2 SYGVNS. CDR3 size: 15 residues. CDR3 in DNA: TGTGCCAGCAGTGAGGGAGTAGCGGATCAAGAGACCCAGTACTTC. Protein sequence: CASSEGVADQETQYF.

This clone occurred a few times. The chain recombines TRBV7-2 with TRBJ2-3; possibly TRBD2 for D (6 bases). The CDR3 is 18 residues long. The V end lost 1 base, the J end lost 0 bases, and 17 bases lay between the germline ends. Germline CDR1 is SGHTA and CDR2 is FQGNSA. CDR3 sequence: CASSLGRGGRPSTDTQYF. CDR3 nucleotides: TGTGCCAGCAGCTTAGGCCGTGGGGGGAGGCCTAGCACAGATACGCAGTATTTT. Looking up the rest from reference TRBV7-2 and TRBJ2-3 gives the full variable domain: GAGVSQSPSNKVTEKGKDVELRCDPISGHTALYWYRQSLGQGLEFLIYFQGNSAPDKSGLPSDRFSAERTGGSVSTLTIQRTQQEDSAVYLCASSLGRGGRPSTDTQYFGPGTRLTVL.

CDR3 residues: CASSPRAGQTYEQYF. As DNA, the CDR3 is TGTGCCAGCTCACCTCGGGCAGGGCAAACCTACGAGCAGTACTTC. The J gene is TRBJ2-7, the V gene TRBV18; D might be TRBD1 (5 bases). This CDR3 has 15 amino acids. CDR1 KGHSH and CDR2 LQKENI come from the germline V gene. Deletions cut 3 bases from V and 2 bases from J, with 14 bases between.

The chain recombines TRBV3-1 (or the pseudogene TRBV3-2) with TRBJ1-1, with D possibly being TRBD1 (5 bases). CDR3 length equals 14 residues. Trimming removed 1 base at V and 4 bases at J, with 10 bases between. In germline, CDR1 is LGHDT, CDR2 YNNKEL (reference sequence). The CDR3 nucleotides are TGTGCCAGCAGCCAAGGTACAGGATCCACTGAAGCTTTCTTT. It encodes CASSQGTGSTEAFF.

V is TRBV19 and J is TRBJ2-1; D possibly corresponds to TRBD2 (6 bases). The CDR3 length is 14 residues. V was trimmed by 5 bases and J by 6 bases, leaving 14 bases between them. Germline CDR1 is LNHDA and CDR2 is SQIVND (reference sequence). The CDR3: CASSSGVGGNEQFF. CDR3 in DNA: TGTGCCAGTAGTTCGGGAGTGGGAGGCAATGAGCAGTTCTTC.

DNA for the CDR3: TGTGCCAGCAGACTAGTCTCCTACGAGCAGTACTTC. The encoded protein is CASRLVSYEQYF. The rearrangement links TRBV6-5 to TRBJ2-7; TRBD2 might be the D (5 bases). This CDR3 region has 12 residues. V gave up 6 bases and J gave up 0 bases, with 6 bases separating them. The germline gives CDR1 MNHEY, CDR2 SVGAGI.

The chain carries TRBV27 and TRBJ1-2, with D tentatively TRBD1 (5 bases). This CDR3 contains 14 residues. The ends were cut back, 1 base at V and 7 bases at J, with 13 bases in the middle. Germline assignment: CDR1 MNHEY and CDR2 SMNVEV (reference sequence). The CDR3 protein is CASSLLAGDTGYTF. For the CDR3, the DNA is TGTGCCAGCAGTTTATTGGCGGGGGATACTGGCTACACCTTC.

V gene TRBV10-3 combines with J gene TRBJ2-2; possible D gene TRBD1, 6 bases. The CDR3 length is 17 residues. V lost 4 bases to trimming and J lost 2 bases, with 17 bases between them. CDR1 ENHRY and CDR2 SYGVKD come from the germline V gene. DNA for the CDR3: TGTGCCATCAGTGGAAGCAGGGGTAAGGGAAACACCGGGGAGCTGTTTTTT. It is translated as CAISGSRGKGNTGELFF.

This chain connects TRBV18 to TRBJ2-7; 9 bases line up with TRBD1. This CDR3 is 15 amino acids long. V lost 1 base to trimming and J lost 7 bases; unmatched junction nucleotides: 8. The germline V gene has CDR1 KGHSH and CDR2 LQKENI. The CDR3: CASSPLSGTGQEQYF. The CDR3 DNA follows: TGTGCCAGCTCACCACTTTCCGGGACAGGGCAAGAGCAGTACTTC.

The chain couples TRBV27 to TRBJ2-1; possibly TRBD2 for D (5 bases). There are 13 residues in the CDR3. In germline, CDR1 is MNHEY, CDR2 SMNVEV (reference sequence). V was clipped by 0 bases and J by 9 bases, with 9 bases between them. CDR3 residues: CASSLSGEGEQFF. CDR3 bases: TGTGCCAGCAGTTTATCAGGCGAGGGTGAGCAGTTCTTC.

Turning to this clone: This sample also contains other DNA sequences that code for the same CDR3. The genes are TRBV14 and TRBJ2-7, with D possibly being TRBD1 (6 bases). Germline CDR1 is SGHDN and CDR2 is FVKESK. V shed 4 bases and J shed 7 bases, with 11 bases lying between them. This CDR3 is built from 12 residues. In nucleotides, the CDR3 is TGTGCCAGCAGCCGCACAGGGTATGAGCAGTACTTC. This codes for CASSRTGYEQYF.

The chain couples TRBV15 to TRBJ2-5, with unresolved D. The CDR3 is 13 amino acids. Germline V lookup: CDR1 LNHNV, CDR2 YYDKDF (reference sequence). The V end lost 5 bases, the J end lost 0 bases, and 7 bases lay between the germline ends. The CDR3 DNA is TGTGCCACCAGCTCCGACTACCAAGAGACCCAGTACTTC. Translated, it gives CATSSDYQETQYF.

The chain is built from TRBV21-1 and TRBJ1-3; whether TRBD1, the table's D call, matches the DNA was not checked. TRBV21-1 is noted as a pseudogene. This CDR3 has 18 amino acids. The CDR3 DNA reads TGTGCCAGCAGGCCCCCGGGACAGACAAGAATCTCTGGAAACACCATATATTTT. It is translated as CASRPPGQTRISGNTIYF.

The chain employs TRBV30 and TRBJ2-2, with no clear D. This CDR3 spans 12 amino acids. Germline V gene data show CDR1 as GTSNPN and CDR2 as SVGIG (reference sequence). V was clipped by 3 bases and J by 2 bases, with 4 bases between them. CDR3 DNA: TGTGCCTGGAGCGTTAACACCGGGGAGCTGTTTTTT. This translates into CAWSVNTGELFF.

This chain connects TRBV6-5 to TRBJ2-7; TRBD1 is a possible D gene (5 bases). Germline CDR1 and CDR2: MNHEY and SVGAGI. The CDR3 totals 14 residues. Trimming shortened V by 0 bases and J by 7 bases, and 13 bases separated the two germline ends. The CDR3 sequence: CASSYSTDLEEQYF. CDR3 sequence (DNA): TGTGCCAGCAGTTACTCGACAGATTTGGAAGAGCAGTACTTC.

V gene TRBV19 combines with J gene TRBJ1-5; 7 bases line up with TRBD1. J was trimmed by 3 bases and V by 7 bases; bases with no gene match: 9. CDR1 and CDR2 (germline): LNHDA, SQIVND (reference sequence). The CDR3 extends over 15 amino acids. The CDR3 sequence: CASITNQGVNQPQHF. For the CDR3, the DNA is TGTGCCAGTATTACAAATCAGGGGGTCAATCAGCCCCAGCATTTT.

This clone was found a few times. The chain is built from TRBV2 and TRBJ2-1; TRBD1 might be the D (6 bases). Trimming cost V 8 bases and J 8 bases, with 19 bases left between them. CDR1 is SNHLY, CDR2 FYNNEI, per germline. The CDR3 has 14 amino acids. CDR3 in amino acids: CASRPWGRGHEQFF. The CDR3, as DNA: TGTGCCAGCCGTCCCTGGGGCAGGGGACATGAGCAGTTCTTC. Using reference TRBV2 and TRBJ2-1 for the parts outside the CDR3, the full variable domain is EPEVTQTPSHQVTQMGQEVILRCVPISNHLYFYWYRQILGQKVEFLVSFYNNEISEKSEIFDDQFSVERPDGSNFTLKIRSTKLEDSAMYFCASRPWGRGHEQFFGPGTRLTVL.

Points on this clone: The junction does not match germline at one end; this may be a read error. The CDR3, as DNA: TGTGCTAGCAGCCCAAACACACAGGGGGCGGGGGAGCAGTACTTC. Translated: CASSPNTQGAGEQYF. The chain has TRBV7-7 and TRBJ2-7; 9 bases line up with TRBD1. CDR1 is SSHAT, CDR2 FNYEAQ, per germline (reference sequence). This CDR3 is 15 amino acids long.

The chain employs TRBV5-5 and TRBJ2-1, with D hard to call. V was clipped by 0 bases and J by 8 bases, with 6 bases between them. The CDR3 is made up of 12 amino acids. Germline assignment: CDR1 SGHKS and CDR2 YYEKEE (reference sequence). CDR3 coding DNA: TGTGCCAGCAGCTTGGAGGCGGATGAGCAGTTCTTC. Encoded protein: CASSLEADEQFF.

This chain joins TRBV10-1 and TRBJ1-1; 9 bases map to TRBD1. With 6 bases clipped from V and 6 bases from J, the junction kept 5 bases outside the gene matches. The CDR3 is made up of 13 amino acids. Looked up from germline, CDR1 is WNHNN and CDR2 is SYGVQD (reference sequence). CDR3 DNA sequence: TGCGCCAGCAGAGACAGGGGGGTCCCTGAAGCTTTCTTT. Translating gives CASRDRGVPEAFF.